A single sample is the source of the 5 T cell receptor beta chains below, sequenced in a study of vaccination and CD4 T cells after COVID-19. The treatment: approximately 11-day PBMC culture with coronavirus spike peptide pools or control peptides (ViraFEST assay). Their recognized antigens are unknown. The Oncomine TCR Beta short-read assay generated sequence data from the DNA of cultured CD4+ T cells. TCRdb analysed the PCR reads with MiXCR anew, one entry per CDR3 protein. The table shows about 3,400 distinct CDR3 sequences, with roughly 44% occurring only once. Sequences were obtained from CD4+ T cells from blood, cultured in vitro. These receptors were collected from a human donor who had recovered from COVID-19.

The CDR3 region has the DNA TGTGCCAGCAGCCGGGACTTCGAGCAGTACTTC. Residues: CASSRDFEQYF. This rearrangement joins TRBV7-8 to TRBJ2-7; D may be TRBD2 (6 bases). This CDR3 has 11 residues. V gave up 5 bases and J gave up 6 bases, with 8 bases separating them. Germline V CDR1 and CDR2: SGHVS, FQNEAQ.

This rearrangement joins TRBV7-2 to TRBJ2-5; TRBD1 might be the D (6 bases). This CDR3 is 14 amino acids long. The germline V and J ends were trimmed by 4 bases and 5 bases, with 14 bases remaining between them. Germline V gene lookup returns CDR1 SGHTA and CDR2 FQGNSA. CDR3 DNA sequence: TGTGCCAGCAGCTCACAGGGTATCGGGGAGACCCAGTACTTC. Translating gives CASSSQGIGETQYF.

A word on this clonotype: It is likely a read error, because the conserved phenylalanine at the end of the CDR3 is missing. The V call is TRBV7-6, the J call TRBJ2-5, with TRBD2 matching over 8 bases. The CDR3 totals 14 residues. The germline V gene encodes CDR1 SGHVS and CDR2 FNYEAQ. V was clipped by 8 bases and J by 6 bases; unmatched bases: 11. CDR3 bases: TGTGCCAGCGGCTACGGGGGGGGTTTGAAGACCCAGTACCTC. This gives the protein CASGYGGGLKTQYL.

The rearrangement joins TRBV10-1 to TRBJ2-2; D unclear. Trimming removed 3 bases from V and 6 bases from J, with 5 bases in between. This CDR3 has 12 amino acids. Germline CDR1 and CDR2: WNHNN and SYGVQD (reference sequence). CDR3 DNA sequence: TGCGCCAGCAGTGATAATCCCGGGGAGCTGTTTTTT. Encoded protein: CASSDNPGELFF.

The chain links TRBV4-1 to TRBJ1-2; 7 bases match TRBD1. Trimming cost V 0 bases and J 8 bases; bases outside gene matches: 9. CDR3 length: 15 amino acids. Per the germline V gene, CDR1 is MGHRA and CDR2 is YSYEKL. CDR3 sequence (DNA): TGCGCCAGCAGCCAAGAGGTCAGGGGGGTGGGCGGCTACACCTTC. It translates to CASSQEVRGVGGYTF.